The 15 T cell receptor beta chains in this list originate from one sample, sequenced in a study of cytomegalovirus exposure and HLA in healthy donors. The PCR had 60 Vbeta and 13 Jbeta primers. Assay: immunoSEQ multiplex PCR; the TCRdb copy retains only in-frame clones and omits some. The sample consists of 130,000 to 150,000 clones, 60% to 85% of them appearing once. Sequencing was carried out using PBMCs. The receptor source for this set is a man aged 35 to 55 in good health and CMV-seropositive.

The rearrangement links TRBV7-8 to TRBJ2-1; 8 positions agree with TRBD1. Trimming at V came to 4 bases and at J to 1 base, leaving 3 bases not matched to a gene. The CDR3 is 15 residues long. Germline-derived CDR1 and CDR2 are SGHVS and FQNEAQ. The CDR3 spells CASSSDRGSYNEQFF. Written as DNA, the CDR3 is TGTGCCAGCAGCTCTGACAGGGGTTCCTACAATGAGCAGTTCTTC.

Only a few counts were recorded for this clone. The chain employs TRBV11-3 and TRBJ2-7; a possible D gene is TRBD1 (5 bases). V was shortened by 1 base and J by 2 bases, with 9 bases between the two germline ends. Germline-derived CDR1 and CDR2 are SGHNT and YENEEA. CDR3 length equals 14 residues. CDR3 in amino acids: CASSLGREPYEQYF. CDR3 coding DNA: TGTGCCAGCAGCTTAGGCAGGGAACCCTACGAGCAGTACTTC.

The V and J genes are TRBV5-1 and TRBJ2-2; 12 bases are shared with TRBD2. The CDR3 has 16 residues. Trimming cost V 4 bases and J 1 base; bases outside gene matches: 2. CDR1 is SGHRS and CDR2 is YFSETQ in the germline V gene. The CDR3 DNA reads as TGCGCCAGCAGCCCTAGCGGGAGGGGGAACACCGGGGAGCTGTTTTTT. This codes for CASSPSGRGNTGELFF.

The J gene is TRBJ2-5, the V gene TRBV6-5, with D perhaps matching TRBD2 (6 bases). Germline CDR1 MNHEY, CDR2 SVGAGI. V gave up 0 bases and J gave up 7 bases, with 18 bases separating them. CDR3 size: 16 residues. The CDR3 bases are TGTGCCAGCAGTTACTCGAGGGCTAGCGTTGATGGGACCCAGTACTTC. It codes for CASSYSRASVDGTQYF.

This clone was counted between two and nine times. The rearrangement joins TRBV5-1 to TRBJ2-1; 11 positions agree with TRBD2. The CDR3 contains 14 residues. The ends lost 5 bases at V and 6 bases at J; junction bases unmatched: 4. Germline-derived CDR1 and CDR2 are SGHRS and YFSETQ. CDR3 sequence: CASSTGTSGNEQFF. The CDR3 nucleotides are TGCGCCAGCAGTACCGGGACTAGCGGCAATGAGCAGTTCTTC.

This chain joins TRBV19 and TRBJ1-5, with 9 bases identical to TRBD1. Germline V gene data show CDR1 as LNHDA and CDR2 as SQIVND (reference sequence). This CDR3 region has 15 residues. The CDR3 DNA reads TGTGCGACACACGCCACAGGGGGCATCGGTCAGCCCCAGCATTTT. Protein: CATHATGGIGQPQHF. The full variable domain, its missing parts supplied by reference TRBV19 and TRBJ1-5, is DGGITQSPKYLFRKEGQNVTLSCEQNLNHDAMYWYRQDPGQGLRLIYYSQIVNDFQKGDIAEGYSVSREKKESFPLTVTSAQKNPTAFYLCATHATGGIGQPQHFGDGTRLSIL.

J is TRBJ2-5 and V is TRBV2, with TRBD2 identical over 9 bases. The DNA end lines up better with TRBJ2-7; the J call may be wrong. This CDR3 region has 13 residues. The germline V gene encodes CDR1 SNHLY and CDR2 FYNNEI. CDR3 bases: TGTGCCAGCAGAGTAGCGGGAGTCCCCGAGCAGTACTTC. Encoded protein: CASRVAGVPEQYF.

The chain has TRBV5-6 and TRBJ1-1, with D perhaps matching TRBD1 (5 bases). The V end lost 3 bases, the J end lost 0 bases, and 12 bases lay between the germline ends. CDR1 is SGHDT, CDR2 YYEEEE, per germline. The CDR3 covers 15 residues. CDR3 nucleotide sequence: TGTGCCAGCAGCTCTAGGGGCGGGATGAACACTGAAGCTTTCTTT. Encoded protein: CASSSRGGMNTEAFF.

The J gene is TRBJ1-3, the V gene TRBV14; D is uncertain. Trimming removed 7 bases from V and 0 bases from J, with 10 bases in between. Germline assignment: CDR1 SGHDN and CDR2 FVKESK. The CDR3 is 14 amino acids. The CDR3 is CASTRTYSGNTIYF. CDR3 coding DNA: TGTGCCAGCACCCGGACTTACTCTGGAAACACCATATATTTT.

J is TRBJ2-2 and V is TRBV5-6, with 9 bases that match TRBD1. Germline CDR1 is SGHDT and CDR2 is YYEEEE. The CDR3 covers 16 residues. Trimming at V came to 1 base and at J to 7 bases, leaving 8 bases not matched to a gene. In nucleotides, the CDR3 is TGTGCCAGCAGCTTGTGGGACAGGGATTCGGGCGGGGAGCTGTTTTTT. Translating it yields CASSLWDRDSGGELFF.

This CDR3 is CASSQLALETQYF. Here the CDR3 DNA reads TGCGCCAGCAGCCAACTAGCGTTAGAGACCCAGTACTTC. The chain couples TRBV4-1 to TRBJ2-5; D might be TRBD2 (6 bases). The CDR3 is 13 residues long. Germline V gene lookup returns CDR1 MGHRA and CDR2 YSYEKL. The V gene lost 2 bases and the J gene lost 4 bases, with 8 bases spanning the gap.

This chain joins TRBV18 and TRBJ2-7, with 10 bases identical to TRBD2. CDR3 length: 16 residues. The germline CDR1 and CDR2 sequences are KGHSH and LQKENI. The trim removed 3 bases at V and 5 bases at J, leaving 10 bases unmatched. CDR3 sequence reads: CASSPLQREGRNEQYF. CDR3 coding DNA: TGTGCCAGCTCACCCCTCCAGCGGGAGGGCCGGAACGAGCAGTACTTC. The whole variable domain, remainder taken from reference TRBV18 and TRBJ2-7, is NAGVMQNPRHLVRRRGQEARLRCSPMKGHSHVYWYRQLPEEGLKFMVYLQKENIIDESGMPKERFSAEFPKEGPSILRIQQVVRGDSAAYFCASSPLQREGRNEQYFGPGTRLTVT.

V usage is TRBV4-1 and J usage is TRBJ2-7, with TRBD2 identical over 10 bases. This CDR3 is built from 20 residues. From germline, CDR1 is MGHRA and CDR2 YSYEKL. J was trimmed by 2 bases and V by 4 bases; bases with no gene match: 20. CDR3 region: CASSPTAGLAFKRGPYEQYF. DNA of the CDR3: TGCGCCAGCAGCCCAACGGCGGGACTAGCGTTCAAACGAGGGCCCTACGAGCAGTACTTC.

The J gene is TRBJ1-2, the V gene TRBV29-1; TRBD1 matches 7 bases. Germline-derived CDR1 and CDR2 are SQVTM and ANQGSEA. The J segment lost 1 base and the V segment lost 4 bases, leaving 3 bases of the junction unmatched. The CDR3 runs to 13 residues. CDR3: CSVVQGINYGYTF. The CDR3 nucleotides read TGCAGCGTTGTACAGGGGATTAACTATGGCTACACCTTC.

The gene calls are TRBV7-2 and TRBJ2-1; 13 bases are shared with TRBD2. Trimming cost V 1 base and J 7 bases; bases outside gene matches: 7. In germline, CDR1 is SGHTA, CDR2 FQGNSA. The CDR3 is made up of 17 amino acids. CDR3 sequence: CASSLVSTTSGGNEQFF. CDR3 DNA sequence: TGTGCCAGCAGCTTAGTGTCAACGACTAGCGGGGGGAATGAGCAGTTCTTC.